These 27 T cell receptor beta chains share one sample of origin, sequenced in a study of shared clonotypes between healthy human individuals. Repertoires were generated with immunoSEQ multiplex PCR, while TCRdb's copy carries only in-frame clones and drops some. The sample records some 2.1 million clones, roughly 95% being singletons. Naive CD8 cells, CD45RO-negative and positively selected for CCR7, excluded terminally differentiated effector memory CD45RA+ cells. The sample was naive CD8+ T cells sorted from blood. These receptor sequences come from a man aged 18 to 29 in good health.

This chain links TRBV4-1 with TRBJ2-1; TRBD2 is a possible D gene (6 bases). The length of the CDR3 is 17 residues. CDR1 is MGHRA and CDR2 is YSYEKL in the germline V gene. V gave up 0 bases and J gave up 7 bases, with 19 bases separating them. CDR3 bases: TGCGCCAGCAGCCAAGAAAACGCGGGAAAGTTTAAAAATGAGCAGTTCTTC. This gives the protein CASSQENAGKFKNEQFF.

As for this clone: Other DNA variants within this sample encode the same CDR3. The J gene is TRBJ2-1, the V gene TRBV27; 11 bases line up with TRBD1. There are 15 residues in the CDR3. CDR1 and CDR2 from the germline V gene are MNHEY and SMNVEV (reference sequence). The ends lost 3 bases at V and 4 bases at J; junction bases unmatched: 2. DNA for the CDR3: TGTGCCAGCAGTTTGGGGACAGGGGGGTACAATGAGCAGTTCTTC. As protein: CASSLGTGGYNEQFF.

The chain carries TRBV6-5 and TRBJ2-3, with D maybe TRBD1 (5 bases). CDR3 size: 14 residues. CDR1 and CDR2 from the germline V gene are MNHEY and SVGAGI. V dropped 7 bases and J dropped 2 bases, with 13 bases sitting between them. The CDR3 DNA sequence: TGTGCCAGCATGCCAGGGCCCCTCACAGATACGCAGTATTTT. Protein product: CASMPGPLTDTQYF.

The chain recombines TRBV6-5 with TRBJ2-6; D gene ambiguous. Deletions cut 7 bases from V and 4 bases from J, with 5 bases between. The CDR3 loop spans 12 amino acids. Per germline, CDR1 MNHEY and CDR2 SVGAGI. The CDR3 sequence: CASTPGANVLTF. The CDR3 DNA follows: TGTGCCAGCACTCCGGGGGCCAACGTCCTGACTTTC.

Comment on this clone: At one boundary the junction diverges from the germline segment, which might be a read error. The CDR3 DNA sequence: TGTGCCAGCAGCTGGATTAATGTTTTC. It codes for CASSWINVF. The chain is built from TRBV5-8 and TRBJ2-7; D unclear. This CDR3 has 9 amino acids. CDR1 and CDR2 (germline): SGHTS, YDEGEE.

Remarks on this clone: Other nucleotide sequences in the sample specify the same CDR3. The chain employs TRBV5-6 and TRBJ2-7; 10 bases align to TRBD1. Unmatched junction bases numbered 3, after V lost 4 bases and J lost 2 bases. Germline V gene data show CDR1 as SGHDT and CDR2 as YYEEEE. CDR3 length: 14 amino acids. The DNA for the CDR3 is TGTGCCAGCAGCCTCGGGACAGGGGCCTACGAGCAGTACTTC. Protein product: CASSLGTGAYEQYF.

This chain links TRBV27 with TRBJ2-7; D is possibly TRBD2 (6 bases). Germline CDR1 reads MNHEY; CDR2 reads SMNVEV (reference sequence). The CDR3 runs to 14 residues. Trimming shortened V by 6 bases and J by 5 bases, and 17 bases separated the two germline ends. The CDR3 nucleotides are TGTGCCAGCAGACCCATTGGTGGGGGGAACGAGCAGTACTTC. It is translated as CASRPIGGGNEQYF.

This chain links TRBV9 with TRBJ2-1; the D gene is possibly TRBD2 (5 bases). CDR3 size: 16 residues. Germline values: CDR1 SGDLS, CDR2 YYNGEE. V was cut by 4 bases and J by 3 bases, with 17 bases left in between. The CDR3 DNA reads TGTGCCAGCAGCCCACCCTCTGGCCGGGACTACAATGAGCAGTTCTTC. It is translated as CASSPPSGRDYNEQFF.

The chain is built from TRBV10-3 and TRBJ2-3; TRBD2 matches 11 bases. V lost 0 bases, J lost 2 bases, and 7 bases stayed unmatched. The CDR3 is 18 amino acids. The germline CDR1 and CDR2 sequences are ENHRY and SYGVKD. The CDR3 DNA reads TGTGCCATCAGTGAGTCGAGGGGGACTAGCGGATTCACAGATACGCAGTATTTT. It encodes CAISESRGTSGFTDTQYF.

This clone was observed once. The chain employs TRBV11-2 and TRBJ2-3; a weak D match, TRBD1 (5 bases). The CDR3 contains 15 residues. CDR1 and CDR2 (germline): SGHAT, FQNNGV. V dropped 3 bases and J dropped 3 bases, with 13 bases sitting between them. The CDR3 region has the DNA TGTGCCAGCAGCTTTTTCGCCCAGGGAACAGATACGCAGTATTTT. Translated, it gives CASSFFAQGTDTQYF.

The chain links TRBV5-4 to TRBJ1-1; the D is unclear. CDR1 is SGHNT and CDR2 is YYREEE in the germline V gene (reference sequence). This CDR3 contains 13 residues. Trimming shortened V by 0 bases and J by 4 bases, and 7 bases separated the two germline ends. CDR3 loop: CASSLVSGTEAFF. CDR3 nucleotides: TGTGCCAGCAGCTTGGTGTCGGGCACTGAAGCTTTCTTT.

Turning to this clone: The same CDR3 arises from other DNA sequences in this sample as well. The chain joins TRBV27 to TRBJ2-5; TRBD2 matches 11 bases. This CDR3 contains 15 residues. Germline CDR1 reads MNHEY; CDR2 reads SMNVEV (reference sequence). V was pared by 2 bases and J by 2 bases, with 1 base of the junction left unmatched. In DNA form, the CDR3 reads TGTGCCAGCAGTTTACTAGCGGGGGGTCAAGAGACCCAGTACTTC. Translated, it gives CASSLLAGGQETQYF.

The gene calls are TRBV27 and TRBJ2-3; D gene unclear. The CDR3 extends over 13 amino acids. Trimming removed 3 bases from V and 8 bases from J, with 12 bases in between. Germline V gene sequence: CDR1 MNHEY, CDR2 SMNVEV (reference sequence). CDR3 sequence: CASSFGSDSTQYF. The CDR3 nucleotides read TGTGCCAGCAGTTTCGGGTCCGACTCTACGCAGTATTTT.

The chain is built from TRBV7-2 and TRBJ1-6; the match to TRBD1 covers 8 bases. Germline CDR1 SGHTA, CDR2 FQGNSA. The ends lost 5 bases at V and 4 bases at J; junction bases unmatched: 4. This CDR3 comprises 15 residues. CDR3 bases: TGTGCCAGCAGCCCCGGACAGGGATATAATTCACCCCTCCACTTT. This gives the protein CASSPGQGYNSPLHF.

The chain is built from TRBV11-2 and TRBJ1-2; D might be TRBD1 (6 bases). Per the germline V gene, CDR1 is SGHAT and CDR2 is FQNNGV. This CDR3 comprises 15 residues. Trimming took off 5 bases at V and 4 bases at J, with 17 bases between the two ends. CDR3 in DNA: TGTGCCAGCAGCCCGGGGACGGGGGCAGGCTATGGCTACACCTTC. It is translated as CASSPGTGAGYGYTF.

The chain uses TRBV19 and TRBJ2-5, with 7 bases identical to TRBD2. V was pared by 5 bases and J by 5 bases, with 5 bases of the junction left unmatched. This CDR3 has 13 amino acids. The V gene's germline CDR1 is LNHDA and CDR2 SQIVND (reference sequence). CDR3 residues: CASSLAGVETQYF. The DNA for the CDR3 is TGTGCCAGTAGTCTGGCGGGAGTTGAGACCCAGTACTTC.

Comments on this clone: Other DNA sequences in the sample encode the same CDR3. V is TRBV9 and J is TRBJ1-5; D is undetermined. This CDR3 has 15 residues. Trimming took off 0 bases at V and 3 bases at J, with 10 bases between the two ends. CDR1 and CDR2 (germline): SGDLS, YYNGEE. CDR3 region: CASSVGGGDNQPQHF. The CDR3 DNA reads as TGTGCCAGCAGCGTAGGTGGCGGGGACAATCAGCCCCAGCATTTT.

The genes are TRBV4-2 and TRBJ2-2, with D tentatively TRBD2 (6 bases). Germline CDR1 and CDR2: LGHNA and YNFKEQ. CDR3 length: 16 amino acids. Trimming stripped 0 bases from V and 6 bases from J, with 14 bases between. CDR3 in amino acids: CASSQERGSLPGELFF. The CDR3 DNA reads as TGTGCCAGCAGCCAAGAGCGGGGTAGTCTCCCCGGGGAGCTGTTTTTT.

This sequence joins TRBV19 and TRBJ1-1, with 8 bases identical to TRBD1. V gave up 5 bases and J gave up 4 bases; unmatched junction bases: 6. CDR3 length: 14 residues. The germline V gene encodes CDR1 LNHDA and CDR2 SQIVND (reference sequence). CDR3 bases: TGTGCCAGTAGTCTACAGGGGGTCGGCACTGAAGCTTTCTTT. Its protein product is CASSLQGVGTEAFF. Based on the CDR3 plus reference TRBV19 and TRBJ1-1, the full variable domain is DGGITQSPKYLFRKEGQNVTLSCEQNLNHDAMYWYRQDPGQGLRLIYYSQIVNDFQKGDIAEGYSVSREKKESFPLTVTSAQKNPTAFYLCASSLQGVGTEAFFGQGTRLTVV.

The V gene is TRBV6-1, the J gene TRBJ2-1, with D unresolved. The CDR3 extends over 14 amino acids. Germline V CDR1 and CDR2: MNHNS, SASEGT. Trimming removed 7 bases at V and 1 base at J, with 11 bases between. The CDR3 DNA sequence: TGTGCCAGCAATCCCTTCCAATCCTACAATGAGCAGTTCTTC. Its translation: CASNPFQSYNEQFF.

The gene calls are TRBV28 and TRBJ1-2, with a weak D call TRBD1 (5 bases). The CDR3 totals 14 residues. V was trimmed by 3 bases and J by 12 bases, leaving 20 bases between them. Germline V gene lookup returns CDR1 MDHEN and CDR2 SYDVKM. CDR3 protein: CASSLRGKIRAHTF. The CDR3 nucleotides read TGTGCCAGCAGTTTGCGGGGGAAGATCCGTGCCCACACCTTC.

The CDR3: CASISSVSDVYGYTF. DNA of the CDR3: TGTGCCAGCATCTCGTCTGTCTCTGACGTCTATGGCTACACCTTC. V is TRBV6-6 and J is TRBJ1-2; D call uncertain. CDR3 length: 15 residues. V gave up 7 bases and J gave up 4 bases, with 19 bases separating them. From germline, CDR1 is MNHNY and CDR2 SVGAGI (reference sequence).

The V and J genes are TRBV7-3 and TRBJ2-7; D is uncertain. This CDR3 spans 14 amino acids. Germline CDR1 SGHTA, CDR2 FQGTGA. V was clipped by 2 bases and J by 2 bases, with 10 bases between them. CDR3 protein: CASSLWAGPYEQYF. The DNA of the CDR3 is TGTGCCAGCAGCTTATGGGCAGGTCCCTACGAGCAGTACTTC. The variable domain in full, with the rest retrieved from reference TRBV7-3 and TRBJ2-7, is GAGVSQTPSNKVTEKGKYVELRCDPISGHTALYWYRQSLGQGPEFLIYFQGTGAADDSGLPNDRFFAVRPEGSVSTLKIQRTERGDSAVYLCASSLWAGPYEQYFGPGTRLTVT.

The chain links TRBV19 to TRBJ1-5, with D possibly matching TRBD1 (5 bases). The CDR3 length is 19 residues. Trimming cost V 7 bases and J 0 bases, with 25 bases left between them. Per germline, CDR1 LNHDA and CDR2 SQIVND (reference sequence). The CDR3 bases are TGTGCCAGTACTGGGGGGGACTATGGTCCCCGCTATAGCAATCAGCCCCAGCATTTT. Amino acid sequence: CASTGGDYGPRYSNQPQHF.

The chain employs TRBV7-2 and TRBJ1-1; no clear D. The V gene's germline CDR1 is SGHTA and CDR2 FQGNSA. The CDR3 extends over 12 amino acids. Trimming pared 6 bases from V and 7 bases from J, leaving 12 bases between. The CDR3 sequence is CASRKMEGEAFF. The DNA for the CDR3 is TGTGCCAGCAGGAAGATGGAGGGTGAAGCTTTCTTT. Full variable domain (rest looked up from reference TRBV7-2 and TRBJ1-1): GAGVSQSPSNKVTEKGKDVELRCDPISGHTALYWYRQSLGQGLEFLIYFQGNSAPDKSGLPSDRFSAERTGGSVSTLTIQRTQQEDSAVYLCASRKMEGEAFFGQGTRLTVV.

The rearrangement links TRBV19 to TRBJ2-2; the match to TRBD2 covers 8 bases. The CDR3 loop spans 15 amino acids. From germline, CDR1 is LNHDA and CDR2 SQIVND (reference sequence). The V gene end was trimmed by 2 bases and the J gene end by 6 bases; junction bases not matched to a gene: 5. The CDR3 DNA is TGTGCCAGTAGTATACAGAGCGGGAGTCCCGGGGAGCTGTTTTTT. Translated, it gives CASSIQSGSPGELFF.

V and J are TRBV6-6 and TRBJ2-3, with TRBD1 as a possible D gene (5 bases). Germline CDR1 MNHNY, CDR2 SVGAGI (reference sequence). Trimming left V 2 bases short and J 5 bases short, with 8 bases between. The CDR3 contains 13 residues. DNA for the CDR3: TGTGCCAGCAGTTACCCCGACAGAGATACGCAGTATTTT. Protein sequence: CASSYPDRDTQYF.